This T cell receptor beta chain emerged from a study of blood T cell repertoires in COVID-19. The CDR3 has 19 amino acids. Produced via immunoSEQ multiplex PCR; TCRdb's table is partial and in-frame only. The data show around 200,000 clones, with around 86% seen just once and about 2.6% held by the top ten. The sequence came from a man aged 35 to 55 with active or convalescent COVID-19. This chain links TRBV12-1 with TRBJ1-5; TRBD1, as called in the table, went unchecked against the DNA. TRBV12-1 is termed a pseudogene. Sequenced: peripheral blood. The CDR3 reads CASSSIRRDRGELGQPQHF. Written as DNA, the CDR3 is TGTGCCAGCAGCTCGATACGGAGGGACAGGGGAGAGTTGGGTCAGCCCCAGCATTTT.